The T cell receptor beta chain described here comes from a study of T cell repertoires in aging, cancer and after chemotherapy. Study background: Pre- and post-chemotherapy samples were paired from glioblastoma patients treated with temozolomide-based therapy.

Peripheral blood genomic DNA, not sorted cells or RNA, was the template. Findings and caveats of the study: Immunological memory after chemotherapy cannot be judged from the repertoire data. Untreated cancer patients had significantly lower blood TCR diversity than age-matched healthy donors. Healthy donors lost TCR diversity with age mainly through richness, cancer patients through richness and evenness.

Rearranged V-D-J TRB sequences were amplified with a mixed TRB-A/B primer pool. TCRdb reprocessed the multiplex PCR reads with MiXCR, giving one entry per CDR3 protein. The table lists fewer than 2,500 distinct CDR3 sequences, roughly a quarter of them singletons. The CDR3 is made up of 13 amino acids. Trimming cost V 3 bases and J 4 bases; bases outside gene matches: 0. Germline V gene data show CDR1 as MRHNA and CDR2 as SNTAGT. By share, this clonotype counts as medium-sized (0.01 to 0.1%). What it binds is unknown. V gene TRBV6-4 combines with J gene TRBJ2-3; 8 bases fit TRBD1. The sequence came from a human donor with a solid tumor. Input material: blood. CDR3 loop: CASSEQGADTQYF. The DNA of the CDR3 is TGTGCCAGCAGTGAACAGGGGGCAGATACGCAGTATTTT.